Listed below are T cell receptor beta chains from one sample, sequenced in a study of shared clonotypes between healthy human individuals. The assay was immunoSEQ multiplex PCR, and TCRdb's table has in-frame clones only and misses some. The table records roughly 2,300,000 clones, around 90% of them present only once. Specimen: naive CD4+ T cells from PBMCs. Receptors were obtained from a man aged 18-30 years in good health. Some clones in this sample may be carry-over from other donors' samples. Both conserved end residues are part of each CDR3. Each record gives: clone size, J gene, D gene, V gene, CDR3 DNA, CDR3 protein. A D gene is named only where the DNA matches it firmly. Size tells how often a clone was seen (once, few, many) or the class of an expanded clone, and some rows leave it out.

clone size: .
J gene: TRBJ1-5
D gene: TRBD1
V gene: TRBV2
CDR3 DNA: TGTGCCAGCAGCCCGGGACAGTCCGATAGCAATCAGCCCCAGCATTTT
CDR3 protein: CASSPGQSDSNQPQHF

clone size: .
J gene: TRBJ2-7
D gene: TRBD1
V gene: TRBV5-1
CDR3 DNA: TGCGCCAGCAGCCGGGGACAGTGGGGCTACGAGCAGTACTTC
CDR3 protein: CASSRGQWGYEQYF

clone size: .
J gene: TRBJ2-1
D gene: TRBD1
V gene: TRBV5-1
CDR3 DNA: TGCGCCACAGGACAGGGGGGCTCCTACAATGAGCAGTTCTTC
CDR3 protein: CATGQGGSYNEQFF

clone size: .
J gene: TRBJ2-1
D gene: .
V gene: TRBV19
CDR3 DNA: TGTGCCAGTAGTGCCCGGTATTTCAGGGGAACCTACAATGAGCAGTTCTTC
CDR3 protein: CASSARYFRGTYNEQFF

clone size: .
J gene: TRBJ2-7
D gene: .
V gene: TRBV6-5
CDR3 DNA: TGTGCCAGCAGTCCCGAGCTGGTCTCCGAGCAGTACTTC
CDR3 protein: CASSPELVSEQYF

clone size: .
J gene: TRBJ2-5
D gene: .
V gene: TRBV10-1
CDR3 DNA: TGCGCCAGCAGTCCGACGGTCGGGGAAGGGACCCAGTACTTC
CDR3 protein: CASSPTVGEGTQYF

clone size: .
J gene: TRBJ1-2
D gene: .
V gene: TRBV20-1
CDR3 DNA: TGCAGTGCTAGCAAGGGCGCTGGCTACACCTTC
CDR3 protein: CSASKGAGYTF

clone size: .
J gene: TRBJ2-1
D gene: TRBD2
V gene: TRBV7-9
CDR3 DNA: TGTGCCAGCAGCCCAAGCGGGAGTTTCTACAATGAGCAGTTCTTC
CDR3 protein: CASSPSGSFYNEQFF

clone size: .
J gene: TRBJ2-1
D gene: .
V gene: TRBV19
CDR3 DNA: TGTGCCAGTAGTCCTAGGAGGGGCGATGAGCAGTTCTTC
CDR3 protein: CASSPRRGDEQFF

clone size: .
J gene: TRBJ1-5
D gene: .
V gene: TRBV5-1
CDR3 DNA: TGCGCCAGCAGCTCCGGGGGCGGTCAGCCCCAGCATTTT
CDR3 protein: CASSSGGGQPQHF

clone size: .
J gene: TRBJ2-7
D gene: .
V gene: TRBV7-2
CDR3 DNA: TGTGCCTCCGCCCGGTACTCCTACGAGCAGTACTTC
CDR3 protein: CASARYSYEQYF

clone size: .
J gene: TRBJ1-5
D gene: .
V gene: TRBV4-2
CDR3 DNA: TGTGCCAGCAGCCTCCGAGTCGGGCAGGGAGAGGGTCAGCCCCAGCATTTT
CDR3 protein: CASSLRVGQGEGQPQHF

clone size: .
J gene: TRBJ2-2
D gene: TRBD1
V gene: TRBV9
CDR3 DNA: TGTGCCAGCAGCCCAGGGGGACAGCCGAACACCGGGGAGCTGTTTTTT
CDR3 protein: CASSPGGQPNTGELFF

clone size: once
J gene: TRBJ1-1
D gene: .
V gene: TRBV9
CDR3 DNA: TGTGCCAGCAGCGCCAGGACAGCCATGAACACTGAAGCTTTCTTT
CDR3 protein: CASSARTAMNTEAFF

clone size: .
J gene: TRBJ2-1
D gene: .
V gene: TRBV5-1
CDR3 DNA: TGCGCCAGCAGCTTAAGTCAGGGAAGGTACAATGAGCAGTTCTTC
CDR3 protein: CASSLSQGRYNEQFF

clone size: .
J gene: TRBJ2-3
D gene: .
V gene: TRBV10-3
CDR3 DNA: TGTGCCATCGGACGGCGGACGCGGGAATGGACAGATACGCAGTATTTT
CDR3 protein: CAIGRRTREWTDTQYF

clone size: .
J gene: TRBJ2-7
D gene: .
V gene: TRBV7-2
CDR3 DNA: TGTGCCAGCAGCTTAGGGCTGACCGCCTACGAGCAGTACTTC
CDR3 protein: CASSLGLTAYEQYF

clone size: .
J gene: TRBJ2-1
D gene: .
V gene: TRBV5-1
CDR3 DNA: TGCGCCAGCAGCTGGACGGGAAGCTCCTACAATGAGCAGTTCTTC
CDR3 protein: CASSWTGSSYNEQFF